The next 18 T cell receptor beta chains were all read from a single sample in a study of blood T cell repertoires in COVID-19. Some clones are missing from TCRdb's copy, which holds only in-frame ones; the method was immunoSEQ multiplex PCR. The data show 140,000 to 150,000 clones, 84% seen once. The source material was PBMCs or T cells enriched from blood (not recorded which). Receptors were obtained from a woman aged 50 to 60 who had been exposed to COVID-19.

This rearrangement joins TRBV21-1 to TRBJ2-4; the DNA was not compared with TRBD2, the D call given in the table. TRBV21-1 is marked as a pseudogene. The length of the CDR3 is 14 residues. As DNA, the CDR3 is TGTGCCAGCACTCTCGGTTGGGCCAAAAACATTCAGTACTTC. This translates into CASTLGWAKNIQYF.

This rearrangement joins TRBV7-2 to TRBJ1-1, with unresolved D. CDR3 size: 12 residues. Trimming pared 2 bases from V and 11 bases from J, leaving 12 bases between. Germline lookup yields CDR1 SGHTA and CDR2 FQGNSA. The CDR3 loop reads CASSLNPGKAFF. The CDR3 nucleotides are TGTGCCAGCAGCTTAAATCCGGGTAAGGCTTTCTTT.

J is TRBJ1-1 and V is TRBV6-4; D remains unclear. Germline V CDR1 and CDR2: MRHNA, SNTAGT. The CDR3 length is 13 residues. The V gene lost 3 bases and the J gene lost 4 bases, with 9 bases spanning the gap. CDR3 protein: CASSEGRLTEAFF. CDR3 in DNA: TGTGCCAGCAGTGAAGGGAGACTCACTGAAGCTTTCTTT.

The chain joins TRBV30 to TRBJ2-2, with TRBD2 as a possible D gene (7 bases). The V end was cut by 0 bases, the J end by 2 bases, with 10 bases between. The CDR3 sequence is 15 residues long. Germline CDR1 is GTSNPN and CDR2 is SVGIG (reference sequence). The CDR3 sequence: CAWSVGGVNTGELFF. CDR3 DNA sequence: TGTGCCTGGAGTGTAGGGGGGGTTAACACCGGGGAGCTGTTTTTT.

This clone was observed once. CDR3 bases: TGTGCCAGCAGCCCCAAGGAGGGACAGGGGGCGAGGGAGACCCAGTACTTC. This encodes CASSPKEGQGARETQYF. This rearrangement joins TRBV7-8 to TRBJ2-5; the match to TRBD1 covers 12 bases. Germline V gives CDR1 SGHVS, CDR2 FQNEAQ. J gave up 5 bases and V 5 bases, and 12 bases lay outside the gene matches. The CDR3 totals 17 residues.

In nucleotides, the CDR3 is TGTGCCAGCAGCTTAGCAGAAGGCACAGATACGCAGTATTTT. Amino acids: CASSLAEGTDTQYF. The chain carries TRBV11-3 and TRBJ2-3; D uncertain. The CDR3 has 14 residues. V was shortened by 1 base and J by 1 base, with 6 bases between the two germline ends. Germline CDR1 reads SGHNT; CDR2 reads YENEEA.

The gene calls are TRBV2 and TRBJ1-5; D ambiguous. Germline CDR1 reads SNHLY; CDR2 reads FYNNEI. Trimming removed 4 bases at V and 2 bases at J, with 12 bases between. The CDR3 contains 15 residues. Here the CDR3 reads CASSGGSGGNQPQHF. CDR3 sequence (DNA): TGTGCCAGCAGTGGCGGCAGCGGGGGCAATCAGCCCCAGCATTTT. Using reference TRBV2 and TRBJ1-5 for the parts outside the CDR3, the full variable domain is EPEVTQTPSHQVTQMGQEVILRCVPISNHLYFYWYRQILGQKVEFLVSFYNNEISEKSEIFDDQFSVERPDGSNFTLKIRSTKLEDSAMYFCASSGGSGGNQPQHFGDGTRLSIL.

A single count supports this clone. The V gene is TRBV30, the J gene TRBJ1-5, with TRBD1 matching over 7 bases. V lost 1 base, J lost 5 bases, and 8 bases stayed unmatched. CDR1 is GTSNPN, CDR2 SVGIG, per germline (reference sequence). CDR3 length: 15 residues. Written as DNA, the CDR3 is TGTGCCTGGAGTGCAGGGGGACCCAAGGATCAGCCCCAGCATTTT. It is translated as CAWSAGGPKDQPQHF.

This clone has more than one count but fewer than ten. V is TRBV5-1 and J is TRBJ1-1; 8 nucleotides align to TRBD1. The V gene's germline CDR1 is SGHRS and CDR2 YFSETQ. J gave up 6 bases and V 3 bases, and 10 bases lay outside the gene matches. CDR3 length: 15 residues. CDR3 residues: CASSYMDRVLAEAFF. The CDR3 bases are TGCGCCAGCAGCTATATGGACAGGGTTTTGGCTGAAGCTTTCTTT.

This CDR3 is CASSQDTGGGNEKLFF. The CDR3 DNA follows: TGCGCCAGCAGCCAAGATACAGGGGGCGGTAATGAAAAACTGTTTTTT. The rearrangement uses TRBV4-3 and TRBJ1-4, with 9 bases matching TRBD1. Germline V gene data show CDR1 as LGHNA and CDR2 as YSLEER. V was clipped by 0 bases and J by 4 bases; unmatched bases: 3. This CDR3 contains 16 residues.

The genes are TRBV15 and TRBJ2-5; 10 nucleotides agree with TRBD2. Losses at the gene ends were 1 base for V and 1 base for J; bases not matched to a gene: 3. CDR1 and CDR2 from the germline V gene are LNHNV and YYDKDF (reference sequence). CDR3 size: 16 residues. In DNA form, the CDR3 reads TGTGCCACCAGCAGAGGTACTAGCGGGATCCAAGAGACCCAGTACTTC. Translation: CATSRGTSGIQETQYF. The variable domain in full, completed from reference TRBV15 and TRBJ2-5, reads DAMVIQNPRYQVTQFGKPVTLSCSQTLNHNVMYWYQQKSSQAPKLLFHYYDKDFNNEADTPDNFQSRRPNTSFCFLDIRSPGLGDTAMYLCATSRGTSGIQETQYFGPGTRLLVL.

V usage is TRBV27 and J usage is TRBJ1-6; TRBD1 aligns across 10 bases. The V gene end was trimmed by 1 base and the J gene end by 10 bases; junction bases not matched to a gene: 4. Germline CDR1 and CDR2: MNHEY and SMNVEV (reference sequence). The CDR3 is 15 amino acids. As DNA, the CDR3 is TGTGCCAGCAGTTTATGGACAGGGGGGAGATCACCCCTCCACTTT. It translates to CASSLWTGGRSPLHF.

This clone was seen a few times. The chain links TRBV3-1 (or the pseudogene TRBV3-2) to TRBJ1-2, with D perhaps matching TRBD1 (6 bases). The CDR3 contains 13 residues. Germline lookup yields CDR1 LGHDT and CDR2 YNNKEL (reference sequence). The V gene lost 4 bases and the J gene lost 8 bases, with 14 bases spanning the gap. CDR3 loop: CASSPQGGWGYTF. CDR3 coding DNA: TGTGCCAGCAGCCCACAGGGCGGATGGGGCTACACCTTC.

V gene TRBV7-2 combines with J gene TRBJ1-2, with 8 bases lining up with TRBD1. The germline CDR1 and CDR2 sequences are SGHTA and FQGNSA. The ends lost 5 bases at V and 4 bases at J; junction bases unmatched: 3. The CDR3 consists of 13 residues. Written as DNA, the CDR3 is TGTGCCAGCAGCCACAGGGGGACCTATGGCTACACCTTC. Its protein product is CASSHRGTYGYTF.

The chain joins TRBV20-1 to TRBJ2-1; 8 bases are a match to TRBD2. The CDR3 runs to 15 residues. V dropped 3 bases and J dropped 3; count of bases not matched to a gene: 7. Germline V gives CDR1 DFQATT, CDR2 SNEGSKA (reference sequence). The CDR3 region is CSASDGGDHYNEQFF. The CDR3 region has the DNA TGCAGTGCTAGTGACGGGGGGGACCACTACAATGAGCAGTTCTTC.

The chain has TRBV6-4 and TRBJ2-3; 14 bases are shared with TRBD2. The V gene's germline CDR1 is MRHNA and CDR2 SNTAGT. With 8 bases clipped from V and 5 bases from J, the junction kept 9 bases outside the gene matches. This CDR3 has 16 amino acids. CDR3 coding DNA: TGTGCCAGCGATCCGGGACTAGCGGGAGAGGAAGATACGCAGTATTTT. Amino acids: CASDPGLAGEEDTQYF.

The J gene is TRBJ2-5, the V gene TRBV5-1; 9 nucleotides align to TRBD2. The CDR3 contains 16 residues. From germline, CDR1 is SGHRS and CDR2 YFSETQ. The trim removed 4 bases at V and 0 bases at J, leaving 7 bases unmatched. In DNA, the CDR3 is TGCGCCAGCAGCCCCCGGGTAGCGGGAGACCAAGAGACCCAGTACTTC. This encodes CASSPRVAGDQETQYF.

The CDR3 here is CASSLGGPGHNQPQHF. The CDR3 DNA is TGCGCCAGCAGCTTGGGGGGGCCAGGGCATAATCAGCCCCAGCATTTT. J is TRBJ1-5 and V is TRBV5-1; weak D call: TRBD1 (6 bases). The V end was cut by 0 bases, the J end by 4 bases, with 14 bases between. The CDR3 is 16 amino acids. The germline V gene encodes CDR1 SGHRS and CDR2 YFSETQ.